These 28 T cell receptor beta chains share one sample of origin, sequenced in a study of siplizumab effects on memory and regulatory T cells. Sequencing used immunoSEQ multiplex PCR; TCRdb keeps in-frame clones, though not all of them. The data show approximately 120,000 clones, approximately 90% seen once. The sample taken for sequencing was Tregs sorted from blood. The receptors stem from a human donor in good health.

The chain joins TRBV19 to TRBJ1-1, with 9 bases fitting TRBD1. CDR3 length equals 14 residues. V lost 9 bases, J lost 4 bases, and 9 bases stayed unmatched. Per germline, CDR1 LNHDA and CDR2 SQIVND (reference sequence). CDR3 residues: CASLTTGGSTEAFF. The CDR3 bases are TGTGCCAGCCTGACGACAGGGGGTAGCACTGAAGCTTTCTTT.

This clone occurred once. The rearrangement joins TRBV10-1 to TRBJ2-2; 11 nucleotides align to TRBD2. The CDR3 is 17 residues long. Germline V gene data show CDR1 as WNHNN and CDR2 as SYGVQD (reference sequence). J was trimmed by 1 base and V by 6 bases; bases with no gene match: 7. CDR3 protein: CASSGQLAGGNTGELFF. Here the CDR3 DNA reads TGCGCCAGCAGCGGACAGCTAGCGGGAGGGAACACCGGGGAGCTGTTTTTT.

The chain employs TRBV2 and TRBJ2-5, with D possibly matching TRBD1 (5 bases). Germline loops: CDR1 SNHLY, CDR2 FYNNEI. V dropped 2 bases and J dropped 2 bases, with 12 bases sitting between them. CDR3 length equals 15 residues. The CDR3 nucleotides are TGTGCCAGCAGTGAACAGGGTAGGCTTCAAGAGACCCAGTACTTC. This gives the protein CASSEQGRLQETQYF.

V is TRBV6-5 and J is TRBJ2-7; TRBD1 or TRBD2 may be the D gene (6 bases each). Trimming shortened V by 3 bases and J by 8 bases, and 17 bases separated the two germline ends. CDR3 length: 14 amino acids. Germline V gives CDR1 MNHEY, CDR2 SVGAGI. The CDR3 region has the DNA TGTGCCAGCAGTTATAGTATGGGGGGCGAGAAGCAGTACTTC. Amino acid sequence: CASSYSMGGEKQYF.

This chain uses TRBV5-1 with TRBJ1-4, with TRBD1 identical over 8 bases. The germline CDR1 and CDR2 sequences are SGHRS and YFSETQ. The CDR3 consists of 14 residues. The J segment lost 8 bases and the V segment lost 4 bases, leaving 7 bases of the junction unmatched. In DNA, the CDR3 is TGCGCCAGCAGCACCACCGGGACAGGAGAAAAACTGTTTTTT. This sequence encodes CASSTTGTGEKLFF.

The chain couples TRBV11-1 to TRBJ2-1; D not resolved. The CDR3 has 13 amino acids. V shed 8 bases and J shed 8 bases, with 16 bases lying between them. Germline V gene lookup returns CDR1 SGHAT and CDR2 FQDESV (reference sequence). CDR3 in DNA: TGTGCCAGCGGACCCCGTCGAGCCGATGAGCAGTTCTTC. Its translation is CASGPRRADEQFF.

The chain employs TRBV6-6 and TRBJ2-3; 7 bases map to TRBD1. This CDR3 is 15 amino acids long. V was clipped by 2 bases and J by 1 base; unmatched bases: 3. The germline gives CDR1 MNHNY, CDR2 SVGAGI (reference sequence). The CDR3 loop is CASSYPQGGTDTQYF. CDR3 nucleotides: TGTGCCAGCAGTTACCCCCAGGGGGGCACAGATACGCAGTATTTT.

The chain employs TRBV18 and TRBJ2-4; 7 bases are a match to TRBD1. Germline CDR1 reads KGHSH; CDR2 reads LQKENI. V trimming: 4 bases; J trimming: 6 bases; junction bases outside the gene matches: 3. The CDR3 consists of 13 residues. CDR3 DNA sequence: TGTGCCAGCTCACTAGGGACAGCAAACATTCAGTACTTC. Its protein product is CASSLGTANIQYF.

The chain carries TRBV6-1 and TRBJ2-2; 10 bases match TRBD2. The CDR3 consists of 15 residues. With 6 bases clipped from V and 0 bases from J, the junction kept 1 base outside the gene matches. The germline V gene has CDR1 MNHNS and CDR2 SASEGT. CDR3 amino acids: CASRGLAPNTGELFF. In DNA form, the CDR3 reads TGTGCCAGCAGGGGACTAGCGCCGAACACCGGGGAGCTGTTTTTT.

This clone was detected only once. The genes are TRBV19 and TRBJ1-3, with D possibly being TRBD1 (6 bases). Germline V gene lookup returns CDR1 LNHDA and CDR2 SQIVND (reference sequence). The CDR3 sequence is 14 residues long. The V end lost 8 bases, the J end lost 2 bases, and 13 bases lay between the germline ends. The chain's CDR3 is CASCRGITGNTIYF. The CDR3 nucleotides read TGTGCCAGTTGTAGGGGGATAACTGGAAACACCATATATTTT.

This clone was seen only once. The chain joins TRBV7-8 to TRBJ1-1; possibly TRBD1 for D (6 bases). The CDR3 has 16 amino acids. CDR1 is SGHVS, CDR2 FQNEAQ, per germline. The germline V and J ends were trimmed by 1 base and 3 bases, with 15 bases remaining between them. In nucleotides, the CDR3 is TGTGCCAGCAGCTTAGGACAGGCCCTAACCTACACTGAAGCTTTCTTT. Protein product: CASSLGQALTYTEAFF.

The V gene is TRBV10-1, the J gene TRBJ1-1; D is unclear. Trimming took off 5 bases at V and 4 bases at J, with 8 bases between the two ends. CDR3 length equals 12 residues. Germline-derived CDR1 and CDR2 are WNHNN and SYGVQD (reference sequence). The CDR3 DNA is TGCGCCAGCAGTTCAGGTTTCACTGAAGCTTTCTTT. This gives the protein CASSSGFTEAFF.

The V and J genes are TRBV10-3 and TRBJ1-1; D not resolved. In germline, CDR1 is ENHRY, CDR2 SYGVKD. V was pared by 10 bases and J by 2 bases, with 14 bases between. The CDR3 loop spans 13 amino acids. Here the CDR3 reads CATETPPNTEAFF. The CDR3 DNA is TGTGCCACCGAGACACCACCCAACACTGAAGCTTTCTTT.

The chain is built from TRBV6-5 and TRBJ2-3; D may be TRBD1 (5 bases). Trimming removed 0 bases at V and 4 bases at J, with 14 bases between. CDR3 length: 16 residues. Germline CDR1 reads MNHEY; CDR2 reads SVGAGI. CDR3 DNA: TGTGCCAGCAGTTACTCCAAGGGGTTTAGGGCAGATACGCAGTATTTT. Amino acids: CASSYSKGFRADTQYF.

The CDR3 spells CASSWDRGYQETQYF. As DNA, the CDR3 is TGCGCCAGCAGCTGGGACAGGGGCTACCAAGAGACCCAGTACTTC. The J gene is TRBJ2-5, the V gene TRBV5-1; TRBD1 agrees at 10 bases. This CDR3 region has 15 residues. Trimming took 3 bases from V and 0 from J; bases not matched to a gene: 2. Germline assignment: CDR1 SGHRS and CDR2 YFSETQ. The whole variable domain, remainder taken from reference TRBV5-1 and TRBJ2-5, is KAGVTQTPRYLIKTRGQQVTLSCSPISGHRSVSWYQQTPGQGLQFLFEYFSETQRNKGNFPGRFSGRQFSNSRSEMNVSTLELGDSALYLCASSWDRGYQETQYFGPGTRLLVL.

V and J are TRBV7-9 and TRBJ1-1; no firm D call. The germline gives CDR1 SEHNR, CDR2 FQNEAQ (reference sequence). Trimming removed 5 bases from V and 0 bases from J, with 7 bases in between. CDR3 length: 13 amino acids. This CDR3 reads CASSPRMNTEAFF. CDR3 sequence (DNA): TGTGCCAGCAGCCCACGGATGAACACTGAAGCTTTCTTT.

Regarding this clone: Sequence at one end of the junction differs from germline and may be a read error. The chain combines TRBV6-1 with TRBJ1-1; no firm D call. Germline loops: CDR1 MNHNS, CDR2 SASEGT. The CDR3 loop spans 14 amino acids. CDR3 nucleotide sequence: TGTGCCAACAGTGACCAGACCTCCAACACTGAAGCTTTCTTT. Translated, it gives CANSDQTSNTEAFF.

CDR3 residues: CASALTAGTGQYF. The CDR3 coding sequence is TGTGCCAGCGCGTTAACTGCCGGGACAGGGCAGTATTTT. V and J are TRBV27 and TRBJ2-3, with 8 nucleotides matching TRBD1. With 8 bases clipped from V and 11 bases from J, the junction kept 12 bases outside the gene matches. The CDR3 totals 13 residues. Germline V gene data show CDR1 as MNHEY and CDR2 as SMNVEV (reference sequence).

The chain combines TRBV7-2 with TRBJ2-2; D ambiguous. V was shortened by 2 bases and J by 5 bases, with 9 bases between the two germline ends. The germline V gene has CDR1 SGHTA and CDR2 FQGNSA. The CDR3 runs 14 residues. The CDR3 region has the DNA TGTGCCAGCAGCTTAATGACAAGTACCGGGGAGCTGTTTTTT. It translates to CASSLMTSTGELFF.

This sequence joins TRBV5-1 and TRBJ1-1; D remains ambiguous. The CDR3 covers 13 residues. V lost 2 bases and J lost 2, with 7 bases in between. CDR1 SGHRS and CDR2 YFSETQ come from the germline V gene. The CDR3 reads CASSLFFNTEAFF. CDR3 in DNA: TGCGCCAGCAGCTTATTCTTCAACACTGAAGCTTTCTTT.

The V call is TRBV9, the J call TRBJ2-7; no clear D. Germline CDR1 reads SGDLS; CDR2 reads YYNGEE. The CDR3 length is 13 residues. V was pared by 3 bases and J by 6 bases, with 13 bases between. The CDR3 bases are TGTGCCAGCAGCGCGACCTCGGTGGGCGAGCAGTACTTC. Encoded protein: CASSATSVGEQYF.

The CDR3 reads CASSGDSTRNQPQHF. For the CDR3, the DNA is TGTGCCAGCAGCGGAGACAGTACCCGCAATCAGCCCCAGCATTTT. V is TRBV27 and J is TRBJ1-5; TRBD1 might be the D (5 bases). Trimming removed 6 bases from V and 2 bases from J, with 14 bases in between. This CDR3 spans 15 amino acids. Germline V gives CDR1 MNHEY, CDR2 SMNVEV (reference sequence).

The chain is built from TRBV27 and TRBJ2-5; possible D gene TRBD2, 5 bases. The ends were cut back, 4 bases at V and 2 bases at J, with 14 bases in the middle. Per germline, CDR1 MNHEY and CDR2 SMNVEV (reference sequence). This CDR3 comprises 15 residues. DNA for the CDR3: TGTGCCAGCAGTTCCCGCCGGACGGGGCAAGAGACCCAGTACTTC. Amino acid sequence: CASSSRRTGQETQYF.

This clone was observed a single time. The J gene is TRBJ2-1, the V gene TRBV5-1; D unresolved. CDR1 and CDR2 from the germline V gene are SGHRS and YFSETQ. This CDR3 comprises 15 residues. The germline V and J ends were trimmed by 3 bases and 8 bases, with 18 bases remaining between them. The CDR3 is CASSSSDLVDDEQFF. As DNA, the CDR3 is TGCGCCAGCAGCTCGTCGGACCTGGTTGACGATGAGCAGTTCTTC.

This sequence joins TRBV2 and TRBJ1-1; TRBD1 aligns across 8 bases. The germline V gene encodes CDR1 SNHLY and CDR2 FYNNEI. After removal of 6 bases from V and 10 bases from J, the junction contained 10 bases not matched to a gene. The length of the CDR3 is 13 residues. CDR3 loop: CASRSDRGGGAFF. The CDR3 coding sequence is TGTGCCAGCAGGTCTGACAGGGGAGGAGGAGCTTTCTTT. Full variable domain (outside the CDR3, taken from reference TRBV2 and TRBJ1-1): EPEVTQTPSHQVTQMGQEVILRCVPISNHLYFYWYRQILGQKVEFLVSFYNNEISEKSEIFDDQFSVERPDGSNFTLKIRSTKLEDSAMYFCASRSDRGGGAFFGQGTRLTVV.

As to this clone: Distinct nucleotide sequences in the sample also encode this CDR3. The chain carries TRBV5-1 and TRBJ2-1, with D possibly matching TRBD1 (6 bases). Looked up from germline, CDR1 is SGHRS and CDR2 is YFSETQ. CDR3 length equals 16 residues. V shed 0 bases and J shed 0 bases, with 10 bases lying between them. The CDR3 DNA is TGCGCCAGCAGCTTGGGTCAGGGGAGCTCCTACAATGAGCAGTTCTTC. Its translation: CASSLGQGSSYNEQFF. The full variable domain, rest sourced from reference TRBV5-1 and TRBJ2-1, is KAGVTQTPRYLIKTRGQQVTLSCSPISGHRSVSWYQQTPGQGLQFLFEYFSETQRNKGNFPGRFSGRQFSNSRSEMNVSTLELGDSALYLCASSLGQGSSYNEQFFGPGTRLTVL.

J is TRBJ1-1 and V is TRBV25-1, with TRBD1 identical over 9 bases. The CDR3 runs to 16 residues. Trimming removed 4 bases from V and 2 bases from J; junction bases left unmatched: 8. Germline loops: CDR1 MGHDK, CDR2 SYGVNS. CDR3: CASSAIPGQGNTEAFF. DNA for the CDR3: TGTGCCAGCAGTGCGATACCGGGACAGGGAAACACTGAAGCTTTCTTT. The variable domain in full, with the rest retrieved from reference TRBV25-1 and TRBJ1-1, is EADIYQTPRYLVIGTGKKITLECSQTMGHDKMYWYQQDPGMELHLIHYSYGVNSTEKGDLSSESTVSRIRTEHFPLTLESARPSHTSQYLCASSAIPGQGNTEAFFGQGTRLTVV.

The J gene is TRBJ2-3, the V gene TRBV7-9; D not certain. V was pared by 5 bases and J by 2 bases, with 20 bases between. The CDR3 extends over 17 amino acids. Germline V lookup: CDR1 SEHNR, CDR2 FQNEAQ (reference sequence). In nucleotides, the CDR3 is TGTGCCAGCAGCCCACGGAACTTCAGGTGGATCACAGATACGCAGTATTTT. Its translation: CASSPRNFRWITDTQYF.